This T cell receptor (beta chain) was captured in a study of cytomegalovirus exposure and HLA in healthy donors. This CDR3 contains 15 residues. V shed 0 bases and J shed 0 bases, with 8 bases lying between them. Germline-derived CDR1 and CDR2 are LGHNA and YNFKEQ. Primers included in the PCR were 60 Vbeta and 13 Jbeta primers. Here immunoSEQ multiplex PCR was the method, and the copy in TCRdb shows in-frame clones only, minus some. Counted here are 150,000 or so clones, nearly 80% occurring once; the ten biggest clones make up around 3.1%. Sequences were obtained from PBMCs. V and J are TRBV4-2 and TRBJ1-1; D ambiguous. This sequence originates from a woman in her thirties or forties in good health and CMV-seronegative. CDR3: CASSQDPVMNTEAFF. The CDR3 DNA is TGTGCCAGCAGCCAAGATCCAGTTATGAACACTGAAGCTTTCTTT.